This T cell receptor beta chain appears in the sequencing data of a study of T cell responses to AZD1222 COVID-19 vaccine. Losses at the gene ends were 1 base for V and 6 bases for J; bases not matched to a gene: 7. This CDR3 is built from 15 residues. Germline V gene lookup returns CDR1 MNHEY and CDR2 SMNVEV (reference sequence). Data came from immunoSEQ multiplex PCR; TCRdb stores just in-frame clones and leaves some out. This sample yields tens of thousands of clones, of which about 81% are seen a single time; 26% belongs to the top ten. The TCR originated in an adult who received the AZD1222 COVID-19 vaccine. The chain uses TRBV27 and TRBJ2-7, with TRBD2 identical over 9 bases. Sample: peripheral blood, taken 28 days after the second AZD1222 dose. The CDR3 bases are TGTGCCAGCAGTTTATTGGCGGGAGGGGCGGCCGAGCAGTACTTC. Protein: CASSLLAGGAAEQYF.